Following are 20 T cell receptor beta chains from one sample sequenced in a study of long-term antiretroviral therapy in people with HIV (dated 2022 in TCRdb). The immunoSEQ hsTCRB v3.0 assay was used at survey level resolution for TRB variable region sequencing. TCRdb limited this immuneACCESS table to in-frame rearrangements with V and J called. A share of clones is missing; checked studies link under half to unresolved V genes, and the rest is unexplained. This sample is represented by 30,000 to 40,000 clones; 83% of them were singletons. The ten largest clonotypes hold 7.9% of the sample. The starting material was unsorted PBMCs, obtained 0.4 years before starting antiretroviral therapy. All receptors come from a man between 18 and 35 years old with HIV.

The rearrangement joins TRBV2 to TRBJ2-5; weak D call: TRBD2 (5 bases). This CDR3 has 14 residues. V was cut by 7 bases and J by 6 bases, with 18 bases left in between. The germline CDR1 and CDR2 sequences are SNHLY and FYNNEI. CDR3: CASTGRVIGKTQYF. CDR3 coding DNA: TGTGCCAGCACGGGAAGGGTGATCGGGAAGACCCAGTACTTC.

The chain has TRBV7-2 and TRBJ2-3, with TRBD2 matching over 9 bases. V trimming: 2 bases; J trimming: 5 bases; junction bases outside the gene matches: 11. Germline assignment: CDR1 SGHTA and CDR2 FQGNSA. The CDR3 totals 17 residues. The CDR3: CASSLIVFAGGVDTQYF. The CDR3 DNA follows: TGTGCCAGCAGCTTAATCGTCTTTGCGGGAGGGGTAGATACGCAGTATTTT.

This clone showed up just once. J is TRBJ1-2 and V is TRBV7-3; the match to TRBD1 covers 7 bases. The ends lost 5 bases at V and 1 base at J; junction bases unmatched: 4. This CDR3 has 14 residues. The germline gives CDR1 SGHTA, CDR2 FQGTGA. For the CDR3, the DNA is TGTGCCAGCAGCGCGACAGGGTTTAACTATGGCTACACCTTC. Translated, it gives CASSATGFNYGYTF.

This clone was detected only once. V usage is TRBV27 and J usage is TRBJ2-5; 8 nucleotides align to TRBD2. The CDR3 totals 14 residues. The J segment lost 4 bases and the V segment lost 7 bases, leaving 8 bases of the junction unmatched. CDR1 and CDR2 (germline): MNHEY, SMNVEV (reference sequence). This CDR3 reads CASKEGAGAETQYF. Here the CDR3 DNA reads TGTGCCAGCAAGGAAGGAGCGGGAGCAGAGACCCAGTACTTC.

The chain employs TRBV7-2 and TRBJ2-4; D is unresolved. V was cut by 1 base and J by 5 bases, with 6 bases left in between. This CDR3 is 13 amino acids long. Per germline, CDR1 SGHTA and CDR2 FQGNSA. Here the CDR3 DNA reads TGTGCCAGCAGCTTAGGCGACCAAAACATTCAGTACTTC. Translation: CASSLGDQNIQYF.

V gene TRBV7-9 combines with J gene TRBJ1-4; 9 bases are a match to TRBD1. The germline V gene encodes CDR1 SEHNR and CDR2 FQNEAQ (reference sequence). There are 16 residues in the CDR3. V lost 5 bases, J lost 8 bases, and 12 bases stayed unmatched. The CDR3 bases are TGTGCCAGCAGCCGACGTCAACAGGGGGCCGGAGAAAAACTGTTTTTT. This sequence encodes CASSRRQQGAGEKLFF.

This rearrangement joins TRBV27 to TRBJ2-1, with D possibly matching TRBD1 (6 bases). V was cut by 2 bases and J by 2 bases, with 10 bases left in between. This CDR3 has 15 amino acids. From germline, CDR1 is MNHEY and CDR2 SMNVEV (reference sequence). CDR3 amino acids: CASSLTRGTYNEQFF. The CDR3 bases are TGTGCCAGCAGTTTAACTAGGGGGACCTACAATGAGCAGTTCTTC.

V is TRBV7-6 and J is TRBJ2-3; D unresolved. The CDR3 is 13 amino acids. Germline lookup yields CDR1 SGHVS and CDR2 FNYEAQ. Trimming pared 2 bases from V and 4 bases from J, leaving 7 bases between. CDR3 sequence: CASSLHLADTQYF. In DNA, the CDR3 is TGTGCCAGCAGCTTACACCTGGCAGATACGCAGTATTTT.

The rearrangement joins TRBV7-9 to TRBJ1-1; 7 bases agree with TRBD1. CDR1 is SEHNR, CDR2 FQNEAQ, per germline (reference sequence). This CDR3 has 14 amino acids. V lost 5 bases and J lost 2; bases outside the gene matches: 5. CDR3 nucleotide sequence: TGTGCCAGCAGCGACGGACAGGCAAACACTGAAGCTTTCTTT. Amino acids: CASSDGQANTEAFF.

The V gene is TRBV27, the J gene TRBJ1-1; tentative D call: TRBD1 (5 bases). Trimming removed 7 bases from V and 4 bases from J, with 10 bases in between. Germline V CDR1 and CDR2: MNHEY, SMNVEV (reference sequence). The CDR3 extends over 12 amino acids. The CDR3 nucleotides read TGTGCCAGCATCCCGGGGGGCACTGAAGCTTTCTTT. It yields the protein CASIPGGTEAFF.

The DNA for the CDR3 is TGCAGCGTTGAGGCAGGGGTGGATGGCTACACCTTC. Translating it yields CSVEAGVDGYTF. The chain recombines TRBV29-1 with TRBJ1-2; D might be TRBD1 (6 bases). Between the trimmed V and J ends, which lost 3 bases and 6 bases, there was a span of 11 bases. The CDR3 is 12 amino acids. CDR1 and CDR2 from the germline V gene are SQVTM and ANQGSEA. Combining the CDR3 with reference TRBV29-1 and TRBJ1-2 gives the whole variable domain SAVISQKPSRDICQRGTSLTIQCQVDSQVTMMFWYRQQPGQSLTLIATANQGSEATYESGFVIDKFPISRPNLTFSTLTVSNMSPEDSSIYLCSVEAGVDGYTFGSGTRLTVV.

The chain employs TRBV29-1 and TRBJ2-1; unclear D gene. V lost 5 bases to trimming and J lost 9 bases, with 11 bases between them. This CDR3 has 11 amino acids. Per germline, CDR1 SQVTM and CDR2 ANQGSEA. CDR3 sequence reads: CSVLNWAEQFF. DNA for the CDR3: TGCAGCGTTCTCAATTGGGCTGAGCAGTTCTTC.

The V call is TRBV5-1, the J call TRBJ2-1; D unresolved. The germline V and J ends were trimmed by 6 bases and 10 bases, with 26 bases remaining between them. CDR1 SGHRS and CDR2 YFSETQ come from the germline V gene. This CDR3 contains 16 residues. CDR3 protein: CASIQTPSSVLTEQFF. Written as DNA, the CDR3 is TGCGCCAGCATTCAAACTCCCTCGTCGGTTTTAACCGAGCAGTTCTTC.

V usage is TRBV6-1 and J usage is TRBJ1-3; D remains ambiguous. The CDR3 is 14 amino acids. V was trimmed by 4 bases and J by 6 bases, leaving 13 bases between them. CDR1 MNHNS and CDR2 SASEGT come from the germline V gene. The CDR3 region is CASSAPSRENTIYF. The DNA for the CDR3 is TGTGCCAGCAGTGCCCCCTCGAGGGAAAACACCATATATTTT.

This clone was observed a handful of times. The chain uses TRBV4-3 and TRBJ1-2; D is undetermined. The CDR3 consists of 12 residues. Trimming took off 2 bases at V and 2 bases at J, with 3 bases between the two ends. Germline assignment: CDR1 LGHNA and CDR2 YSLEER. This CDR3 reads CASSQNNYGYTF. CDR3 coding DNA: TGCGCCAGCAGCCAAAACAACTATGGCTACACCTTC.

The rearrangement links TRBV30 to TRBJ2-7, with D unresolved. In germline, CDR1 is GTSNPN, CDR2 SVGIG (reference sequence). V was shortened by 0 bases and J by 7 bases, with 10 bases between the two germline ends. This CDR3 has 12 residues. In DNA form, the CDR3 reads TGTGCCTGGAGTGTAACGAAGGGTGAGCAGTACTTC. It translates to CAWSVTKGEQYF.

This clone was detected once. CDR3 residues: CASRQIQGRNTEAFF. DNA for the CDR3: TGTGCCAGCAGACAAATCCAGGGGAGGAACACTGAAGCTTTCTTT. This chain uses TRBV6-5 with TRBJ1-1; TRBD1 is a possible D gene (6 bases). This CDR3 has 15 residues. Germline CDR1 and CDR2: MNHEY and SVGAGI. With 6 bases removed from V and 1 base from J, the gap between germline ends came to 15 bases.

The rearrangement uses TRBV18 and TRBJ2-5; 10 nucleotides match TRBD2. The CDR3 totals 16 residues. J was trimmed by 7 bases and V by 6 bases; bases with no gene match: 14. CDR1 and CDR2 from the germline V gene are KGHSH and LQKENI. The CDR3 sequence is CASSPSGGVTKATQYF. For the CDR3, the DNA is TGTGCCAGCTCTCCTAGCGGGGGCGTCACCAAGGCGACCCAGTACTTC.

This sequence joins TRBV18 and TRBJ2-5; D gene ambiguous. The CDR3 runs to 13 residues. V shed 1 base and J shed 5 bases, with 8 bases lying between them. Looked up from germline, CDR1 is KGHSH and CDR2 is LQKENI. The CDR3 sequence: CASSPQGWETQYF. In nucleotides, the CDR3 is TGTGCCAGCTCACCACAGGGATGGGAGACCCAGTACTTC.

The chain recombines TRBV27 with TRBJ2-7; tentatively, D is TRBD2 (6 bases). V was shortened by 7 bases and J by 0 bases, with 25 bases between the two germline ends. CDR1 and CDR2 (germline): MNHEY, SMNVEV (reference sequence). The CDR3 length is 18 residues. The CDR3 reads CASNQRGIHHRPSYEQYF. The CDR3 DNA sequence: TGTGCCAGCAATCAACGGGGGATTCACCACAGACCCTCCTACGAGCAGTACTTC.